Shown below are 21 T cell receptor beta chains from a single sample sequenced in a study of lymphopenia after photon versus proton radiotherapy. TCRdb's table, derived via immunoSEQ multiplex PCR, lists solely in-frame clones and lacks some. The sample lists some 33,000 clones; approximately 87% were seen once. The sample in question was peripheral blood, obtained from a patient treated with photon-based radiotherapy. These receptors were taken from a woman between 45 and 65 years old with pancreatic cancer.

The rearrangement uses TRBV28 and TRBJ1-3, with TRBD1 matching over 8 bases. With 1 base clipped from V and 2 bases from J, the junction kept 10 bases outside the gene matches. The length of the CDR3 is 18 residues. In germline, CDR1 is MDHEN, CDR2 SYDVKM. The CDR3 sequence: CASSLLRTGLVTGNTIYF. The CDR3 DNA follows: TGTGCCAGCAGTTTATTGCGGACAGGGCTAGTGACTGGAAACACCATATATTTT.

The chain employs TRBV29-1 and TRBJ2-7; 9 positions match TRBD1. This CDR3 comprises 15 residues. Germline V gives CDR1 SQVTM, CDR2 ANQGSEA. Losses at the gene ends were 0 bases for V and 4 bases for J; bases not matched to a gene: 7. In DNA form, the CDR3 reads TGCAGCGTTGAAGAACGGGACAGGGTCGGATACGAGCAGTACTTC. Its protein is CSVEERDRVGYEQYF.

The table lists this clone with a count of one. The V call is TRBV9, the J call TRBJ2-1; 7 nucleotides agree with TRBD1. V trimming: 3 bases; J trimming: 4 bases; junction bases outside the gene matches: 10. CDR1 and CDR2 from the germline V gene are SGDLS and YYNGEE. The CDR3 length is 16 residues. The CDR3: CASSASDRINYNEQFF. CDR3 DNA: TGTGCCAGCAGCGCCTCGGACAGGATAAATTACAATGAGCAGTTCTTC. The entire variable domain, with the rest obtained from reference TRBV9 and TRBJ2-1, is as follows: DSGVTQTPKHLITATGQRVTLRCSPRSGDLSVYWYQQSLDQGLQFLIQYYNGEERAKGNILERFSAQQFPDLHSELNLSSLELGDSALYFCASSASDRINYNEQFFGPGTRLTVL.

The gene calls are TRBV28 and TRBJ2-3; no reliable D call. This CDR3 region has 13 residues. The ends were cut back, 8 bases at V and 4 bases at J, with 13 bases in the middle. Germline assignment: CDR1 MDHEN and CDR2 SYDVKM. CDR3 region: CASGGHGPDTQYF. The CDR3 DNA sequence: TGTGCCAGCGGTGGGCACGGACCAGATACGCAGTATTTT.

V usage is TRBV20-1 and J usage is TRBJ2-7; no definite D call. This CDR3 has 11 residues. CDR1 and CDR2 (germline): DFQATT, SNEGSKA (reference sequence). Trimming took off 3 bases at V and 4 bases at J, with 7 bases between the two ends. Here the CDR3 reads CSASALYEQYF. CDR3 nucleotide sequence: TGCAGTGCTAGTGCCTTGTACGAGCAGTACTTC.

This clone showed up just once. The genes are TRBV29-1 and TRBJ1-1; 8 bases map to TRBD1. V was clipped by 5 bases and J by 1 base; unmatched bases: 9. This CDR3 spans 15 amino acids. CDR1 SQVTM and CDR2 ANQGSEA come from the germline V gene. CDR3 sequence (DNA): TGCAGCGTTCGTCAGGGGGCGGCCGGGAACACTGAAGCTTTCTTT. It translates to CSVRQGAAGNTEAFF. Full variable domain (missing parts from reference TRBV29-1 and TRBJ1-1): SAVISQKPSRDICQRGTSLTIQCQVDSQVTMMFWYRQQPGQSLTLIATANQGSEATYESGFVIDKFPISRPNLTFSTLTVSNMSPEDSSIYLCSVRQGAAGNTEAFFGQGTRLTVV.

The chain carries TRBV5-1 and TRBJ2-1; 11 bases fit TRBD1. The CDR3 loop spans 15 amino acids. Germline CDR1 is SGHRS and CDR2 is YFSETQ. V shed 4 bases, J shed 6 bases, and the junction held 6 bases outside the gene matches. The CDR3 sequence is CASSLGQGVLNEQFF. The CDR3 DNA sequence: TGCGCCAGCAGCCTGGGACAGGGGGTGCTCAATGAGCAGTTCTTC.

This clone was seen once. The V gene is TRBV6-5, the J gene TRBJ2-2; a possible D gene is TRBD1 (6 bases). The CDR3 runs 13 residues. With 8 bases removed from V and 8 bases from J, the gap between germline ends came to 15 bases. In germline, CDR1 is MNHEY, CDR2 SVGAGI. CDR3 in DNA: TGTGCCAGCTGGACGACAGGAGAGGGGGAGCTGTTTTTT. Translation gives CASWTTGEGELFF.

V and J are TRBV7-6 and TRBJ2-7; D gene unclear. The V gene's germline CDR1 is SGHVS and CDR2 FNYEAQ. CDR3 size: 14 residues. V lost 1 base, J lost 4 bases, and 11 bases lay in between. The CDR3 nucleotides read TGTGCCAGCAGCTTAGGGGGTACTTCTTACGAGCAGTACTTC. Residues: CASSLGGTSYEQYF.

The chain has TRBV29-1 and TRBJ1-5; D gene unclear. Trimming pared 2 bases from V and 6 bases from J, leaving 11 bases between. This CDR3 contains 13 residues. The V gene's germline CDR1 is SQVTM and CDR2 ANQGSEA. In nucleotides, the CDR3 is TGCAGCGTTGAAATAGGAGGAGGTCAGCCCCAGCATTTT. Its translation is CSVEIGGGQPQHF.

V and J are TRBV6-6 and TRBJ2-5, with 7 bases matching TRBD1. Germline loops: CDR1 MNHNY, CDR2 SVGAGI (reference sequence). This CDR3 is 15 amino acids long. With V trimmed by 0 bases and J by 4 bases, 5 bases remained unmatched. CDR3 protein: CASSYSGQVGETQYF. In nucleotides, the CDR3 is TGTGCCAGCAGTTACTCTGGACAGGTCGGAGAGACCCAGTACTTC.

The chain recombines TRBV9 with TRBJ1-4, with D tentatively TRBD1 (6 bases). CDR3 length: 14 amino acids. Germline V gene data show CDR1 as SGDLS and CDR2 as YYNGEE. Trimming shortened V by 4 bases and J by 4 bases, and 11 bases separated the two germline ends. DNA of the CDR3: TGTGCCAGCAGCCAACAGGGTAGTAATGAAAAACTGTTTTTT. Encoded protein: CASSQQGSNEKLFF.

The chain has TRBV19 and TRBJ2-3; 7 positions match TRBD1. The CDR3 has 17 residues. Losses at the gene ends were 1 base for V and 2 bases for J; bases not matched to a gene: 9. CDR1 is LNHDA and CDR2 is SQIVND in the germline V gene (reference sequence). The CDR3 DNA follows: TGTGCCAGTAGTATAGGCCCCTCCGGGACAGTCACAGATACGCAGTATTTT. Translating gives CASSIGPSGTVTDTQYF.

This chain connects TRBV27 to TRBJ2-3, with TRBD2 as a possible D gene (6 bases). Germline V lookup: CDR1 MNHEY, CDR2 SMNVEV (reference sequence). V was clipped by 7 bases and J by 1 base, with 15 bases between them. The CDR3 runs 15 residues. DNA of the CDR3: TGTGCCAGCACTCCCCGGGACTTACGCACAGATACGCAGTATTTT. Translating gives CASTPRDLRTDTQYF.

The J gene is TRBJ2-1, the V gene TRBV7-7; D call uncertain. The CDR3 spans 15 residues. Between the trimmed V and J ends, which lost 5 bases and 0 bases, there was a span of 11 bases. The germline gives CDR1 SSHAT, CDR2 FNYEAQ (reference sequence). DNA of the CDR3: TGTGCCAGCAGCGAGGTGTCGAGCTCCTACAATGAGCAGTTCTTC. It encodes CASSEVSSSYNEQFF.

The genes are TRBV18 and TRBJ1-3, with D unresolved. Germline V gives CDR1 KGHSH, CDR2 LQKENI. There are 14 residues in the CDR3. V dropped 2 bases and J dropped 1 base, with 6 bases sitting between them. The CDR3 region is CASSPDTSGNTIYF. The CDR3 DNA reads TGTGCCAGCTCACCAGACACTTCTGGAAACACCATATATTTT.

The chain couples TRBV9 to TRBJ1-3; the D gene is possibly TRBD1 (5 bases). V was trimmed by 5 bases and J by 0 bases, leaving 9 bases between them. This CDR3 is built from 14 residues. The germline CDR1 and CDR2 sequences are SGDLS and YYNGEE. CDR3 loop: CASRAGTSGNTIYF. The CDR3 bases are TGTGCCAGCAGGGCGGGGACCTCTGGAAACACCATATATTTT.

J is TRBJ2-2 and V is TRBV28; 7 nucleotides align to TRBD1. CDR1 MDHEN and CDR2 SYDVKM come from the germline V gene. The CDR3 is 15 amino acids. The ends lost 10 bases at V and 2 bases at J; junction bases unmatched: 10. This CDR3 reads CATHPDRINTGELFF. CDR3 coding DNA: TGTGCCACTCACCCGGACAGGATAAACACCGGGGAGCTGTTTTTT.

V usage is TRBV15 and J usage is TRBJ2-7, with 9 bases fitting TRBD1. There are 16 residues in the CDR3. Losses at the gene ends were 4 bases for V and 2 bases for J; bases not matched to a gene: 9. Germline V gives CDR1 LNHNV, CDR2 YYDKDF (reference sequence). The CDR3 loop is CATSTWMTGGTYEQYF. The CDR3 DNA reads TGTGCCACCAGCACCTGGATGACAGGGGGAACCTACGAGCAGTACTTC.

V gene TRBV30 combines with J gene TRBJ2-6; TRBD1 matches at 8 bases. Germline V gene data show CDR1 as GTSNPN and CDR2 as SVGIG (reference sequence). The CDR3 covers 17 residues. V lost 3 bases and J lost 1; bases outside the gene matches: 8. In DNA form, the CDR3 reads TGTGCCTGGAGCCCCGGGCAGGGGGCTTCTGGGGCCAACGTCCTGACTTTC. Its translation: CAWSPGQGASGANVLTF.

This clone is a singleton in its sample. This chain links TRBV10-3 with TRBJ1-2; no firm D call. CDR1 ENHRY and CDR2 SYGVKD come from the germline V gene. Trimming shortened V by 3 bases and J by 7 bases, and 9 bases separated the two germline ends. The CDR3 runs 12 residues. CDR3 loop: CAISENPGGYTF. Written as DNA, the CDR3 is TGTGCCATCAGTGAAAATCCGGGTGGCTACACCTTC.